Below, 7 T cell receptor beta chains from the same sample are listed, as sequenced in a study of T cell responses to AZD1222 COVID-19 vaccine. Repertoires were generated with immunoSEQ multiplex PCR, while TCRdb's copy carries only in-frame clones and drops some. The data contain 95,000 to 150,000 clones, more than 70% of them singletons. Sequencing used peripheral blood, obtained 28 days after the second AZD1222 dose. The receptors derive from an adult who received the AZD1222 COVID-19 vaccine.

The J gene is TRBJ1-5, the V gene TRBV11-2, with TRBD1 matching 8 bases. There are 15 residues in the CDR3. Germline V CDR1 and CDR2: SGHAT, FQNNGV. V lost 5 bases and J lost 2; bases outside the gene matches: 5. The CDR3 DNA sequence: TGTGCCAGCAGCCTAGGGACAGGACGCAATCAGCCCCAGCATTTT. Protein product: CASSLGTGRNQPQHF.

The chain has TRBV18 and TRBJ2-3, with D perhaps being TRBD1 or TRBD2 (5 bases each). Trimming pared 2 bases from V and 0 bases from J, leaving 6 bases between. There are 14 residues in the CDR3. CDR1 is KGHSH and CDR2 is LQKENI in the germline V gene. The CDR3 here is CASSPWGSTDTQYF. The CDR3 DNA reads as TGTGCCAGCTCACCATGGGGGAGCACAGATACGCAGTATTTT.

V and J are TRBV2 and TRBJ2-7; D is ambiguous. CDR1 and CDR2 from the germline V gene are SNHLY and FYNNEI. This CDR3 is built from 12 residues. Trimming removed 6 bases from V and 4 bases from J, with 10 bases in between. CDR3 DNA: TGTGCCAGCAGATTGACTGCATACGAGCAGTACTTC. The encoded protein is CASRLTAYEQYF.

The chain's CDR3 is CASSGDGYGYTF. The CDR3 DNA reads TGTGCCAGCAGCGGGGATGGCTATGGCTACACCTTC. This chain joins TRBV5-4 and TRBJ1-2; D call uncertain. V shed 4 bases and J shed 4 bases, with 8 bases lying between them. CDR1 is SGHNT, CDR2 YYREEE, per germline (reference sequence). This CDR3 comprises 12 residues.

This clone came up once. V gene TRBV5-4 combines with J gene TRBJ2-3, with a weak D call TRBD2 (5 bases). Looked up from germline, CDR1 is SGHNT and CDR2 is YYREEE (reference sequence). The CDR3 consists of 14 residues. Trimming left V 4 bases short and J 7 bases short, with 16 bases between. In nucleotides, the CDR3 is TGTGCCAGCAGCCCCGACCCTGAGCGGAATACGCAGTATTTT. Translated: CASSPDPERNTQYF.

The V gene is TRBV27, the J gene TRBJ2-3; the D gene is possibly TRBD2 (7 bases). Germline V gene sequence: CDR1 MNHEY, CDR2 SMNVEV (reference sequence). V was clipped by 4 bases and J by 3 bases, with 17 bases between them. The CDR3 loop spans 16 amino acids. The CDR3 nucleotides are TGTGCCAGCAGTTCCCTGGGGGGGGGCAAGACAGATACGCAGTATTTT. This encodes CASSSLGGGKTDTQYF.

V is TRBV19 and J is TRBJ2-2; 9 positions match TRBD1. Per the germline V gene, CDR1 is LNHDA and CDR2 is SQIVND (reference sequence). V lost 3 bases, J lost 4 bases, and 3 bases stayed unmatched. This CDR3 spans 15 amino acids. The CDR3 loop is CASSIDRGSTGELFF. The CDR3 region has the DNA TGTGCCAGTAGTATCGACAGGGGGTCCACCGGGGAGCTGTTTTTT.